Presented here are 12 T cell receptor beta chains from one specimen sequenced in a study of T cells in Graves' hyperthyroidism and ophthalmopathy. Amplification of TCR beta CDR3 regions used RNA as the template. First-round RT-PCR targeting the TCR CDR3 was performed with the HTBI primer set. Each CDR3 protein gets one entry after TCRdb re-called the multiplex PCR reads with MiXCR. The sample yields some 650,000 distinct CDR3 sequences, more than 15% seen once. The specimen was blood. The source of these receptors is a woman aged 40 to 50 with Graves' ophthalmopathy.

Many counts were recorded for this clonotype. The rearrangement links TRBV12-3 or TRBV12-4 to TRBJ1-1; D is ambiguous. V was pared by 4 bases and J by 0 bases, with 9 bases between. This CDR3 is built from 14 residues. In nucleotides, the CDR3 is TGTGCCAGCAGTTCTCGGAATATGAACACTGAAGCTTTCTTT. Translation: CASSSRNMNTEAFF.

This sequence joins TRBV12-3 or TRBV12-4 and TRBJ2-2; 9 bases are shared with TRBD1. The CDR3 length is 17 residues. V shed 6 bases and J 3 bases; nucleotides not matched to a gene: 11. CDR3 DNA: TGTGCCAGCAGCCCCGGCCGGGACAGGGCCCACACCGGGGAGCTGTTTTTT. This translates into CASSPGRDRAHTGELFF.

This clonotype has ten or more counts. CDR3 region: CASSLGANAWETQYF. CDR3 nucleotides: TGCGCCAGCAGCCTGGGGGCGAACGCGTGGGAGACCCAGTACTTC. The rearrangement uses TRBV5-1 and TRBJ2-5; perhaps TRBD1 as D (6 bases). V dropped 4 bases and J dropped 5 bases, with 18 bases sitting between them. The germline gives CDR1 SGHRS, CDR2 YFSETQ. The CDR3 loop spans 15 amino acids.

This clonotype came up a few times. The chain combines TRBV7-9 with TRBJ2-1, with 11 nucleotides matching TRBD2. The CDR3 spans 14 residues. Germline CDR1 reads SEHNR; CDR2 reads FQNEAQ (reference sequence). V dropped 7 bases and J dropped 8; count of bases not matched to a gene: 7. This CDR3 reads CASTETSGNDEQFF. The CDR3, as DNA: TGTGCCAGCACCGAGACTAGCGGGAACGATGAGCAGTTCTTC.

Ten or more counts support this clonotype. J is TRBJ2-3 and V is TRBV20-1; no clear D gene. Germline CDR1 and CDR2: DFQATT and SNEGSKA (reference sequence). The CDR3 spans 13 residues. V was clipped by 0 bases and J by 2 bases, with 6 bases between them. CDR3 sequence (DNA): TGCAGTGCTAGAGATCATCCCACAGATACGCAGTATTTT. Encoded protein: CSARDHPTDTQYF.

This clonotype was seen repeatedly, ten times or more. This rearrangement joins TRBV6-1 to TRBJ1-1; no reliable D call. The CDR3 consists of 11 residues. The germline V gene has CDR1 MNHNS and CDR2 SASEGT. V was pared by 6 bases and J by 2 bases, with 4 bases between. This CDR3 is CASRDNTEAFF. For the CDR3, the DNA is TGTGCCAGCAGAGACAACACTGAAGCTTTCTTT.

The chain has TRBV9 and TRBJ2-7; 7 bases fit TRBD2. Germline CDR1 reads SGDLS; CDR2 reads YYNGEE. With V trimmed by 4 bases and J by 0 bases, 7 bases remained unmatched. CDR3 length: 15 residues. CDR3 region: CASSPSAGNSYEQYF. CDR3 DNA: TGTGCCAGCAGCCCCTCAGCGGGAAACTCCTACGAGCAGTACTTC.

This clonotype was counted many times. V is TRBV3-1 and J is TRBJ2-5; D is perhaps TRBD2 (6 bases). The CDR3 loop spans 14 amino acids. V dropped 4 bases and J dropped 6 bases, with 15 bases sitting between them. Germline CDR1 is LGHDT and CDR2 is YNNKEL (reference sequence). The CDR3 region is CASSRDGSIKTQYF. The CDR3 DNA reads TGTGCCAGCAGCCGAGACGGGAGTATCAAGACCCAGTACTTC.

This clonotype showed up just a few times. V is TRBV7-9 and J is TRBJ2-4; D unclear. The germline CDR1 and CDR2 sequences are SEHNR and FQNEAQ (reference sequence). The V gene lost 9 bases and the J gene lost 0 bases, with 9 bases spanning the gap. The CDR3 totals 13 residues. DNA of the CDR3: TGTGCCAGTACTGTGGTAGCCAAAAACATTCAGTACTTC. Protein: CASTVVAKNIQYF.

At least ten counts were recorded for this clonotype. This chain links TRBV6-1 with TRBJ1-5; D perhaps matches TRBD1 (6 bases). Germline loops: CDR1 MNHNS, CDR2 SASEGT. The CDR3 runs to 13 residues. Trimming took off 8 bases at V and 1 base at J, with 9 bases between the two ends. CDR3 nucleotides: TGTGCCAGCCGACAGGAGAGCAATCAGCCCCAGCATTTT. As protein: CASRQESNQPQHF.

The chain links TRBV6-1 to TRBJ2-1; D ambiguous. The CDR3 consists of 13 residues. Germline V gene lookup returns CDR1 MNHNS and CDR2 SASEGT. V was cut by 8 bases and J by 14 bases, with 22 bases left in between. The CDR3 DNA reads as TGTGCCAGCGGCTCCGGGCCCGGCATTATAAAGTTCTTC. Residues: CASGSGPGIIKFF.

The genes are TRBV2 and TRBJ1-6; 9 bases align to TRBD1. There are 15 residues in the CDR3. The V and J ends lost 7 bases and 9 bases, in that order; junction bases with no gene match: 10. Germline-derived CDR1 and CDR2 are SNHLY and FYNNEI. The CDR3 DNA reads as TGTGCCAGCACCATGGGACAGGGTTCTGGTTCACCCCTCCACTTT. Encoded protein: CASTMGQGSGSPLHF. Supplemented by reference TRBV2 and TRBJ1-6, the full variable domain reads EPEVTQTPSHQVTQMGQEVILRCVPISNHLYFYWYRQILGQKVEFLVSFYNNEISEKSEIFDDQFSVERPDGSNFTLKIRSTKLEDSAMYFCASTMGQGSGSPLHFGNGTRLTVT.